Shown below are 13 T cell receptor beta chains from a single sample sequenced in a study of CDR3 diversity in severe acne (dated by TCRdb to the late 2010s). The library was produced with PCR. TCRdb shows the sequencer as Illumina HiSeq 2000. In TCRdb, the public reads were trimmed at Q25 with fastp and aligned with MiXCR, with productive beta chains retained. Each CDR3 protein appears once, grouped with its most common genes and DNA. The sample includes tens of thousands of distinct CDR3 sequences, with roughly 49% observed a single time. Clones ranked in the top ten supply roughly 10% of the sample. The sequencing input was blood. These TCRs come from a male donor with severe acne vulgaris.

V usage is TRBV10-3 and J usage is TRBJ1-2; D gene ambiguous. This CDR3 comprises 14 residues. The ends were cut back, 9 bases at V and 2 bases at J, with 16 bases in the middle. The germline CDR1 and CDR2 sequences are ENHRY and SYGVKD. The CDR3 reads CAIESSHGNYGYTF. The DNA of the CDR3 is TGTGCCATAGAGTCCTCCCACGGAAACTATGGCTACACCTTC.

Ten or more counts support this clonotype. The CDR3 is CASSRGTSGLAYEQYF. Written as DNA, the CDR3 is TGCGCCAGCAGCCGAGGGACTAGCGGACTTGCCTACGAGCAGTACTTC. This sequence joins TRBV4-3 and TRBJ2-7; TRBD2 agrees at 11 bases. Losses at the gene ends were 4 bases for V and 2 bases for J; bases not matched to a gene: 7. Germline CDR1 LGHNA, CDR2 YSLEER. CDR3 length equals 16 residues.

This clonotype has more than one count but fewer than ten. V usage is TRBV28 and J usage is TRBJ2-7; the match to TRBD1 covers 8 bases. Unmatched junction bases numbered 12, after V lost 7 bases and J lost 4 bases. The length of the CDR3 is 15 residues. Germline CDR1 is MDHEN and CDR2 is SYDVKM. The CDR3 DNA sequence: TGTGCCAGCAACGGGGTAGGGACAGGACTTTACGAGCAGTACTTC. Translating gives CASNGVGTGLYEQYF.

This clonotype was seen at least ten times. The chain carries TRBV4-1 and TRBJ2-7, with 9 bases aligning to TRBD1. The germline V gene has CDR1 MGHRA and CDR2 YSYEKL. This CDR3 comprises 14 residues. Unmatched junction bases numbered 2, after V lost 4 bases and J lost 1 base. The CDR3 loop reads CASSPGTGSYEQYV. As DNA, the CDR3 is TGCGCCAGCAGCCCCGGGACAGGGTCCTACGAGCAGTACGTC.

The gene calls are TRBV20-1 and TRBJ1-2; 9 nucleotides agree with TRBD1. J gave up 0 bases and V 1 base, and 9 bases lay outside the gene matches. The CDR3 contains 17 residues. CDR1 is DFQATT and CDR2 is SNEGSKA in the germline V gene (reference sequence). The CDR3 loop is CSARAPNRGRPNYGYTF. CDR3 nucleotide sequence: TGCAGTGCTAGAGCTCCCAACAGGGGGCGTCCTAACTATGGCTACACCTTC.

This clonotype was recorded once. The chain has TRBV25-1 and TRBJ1-2; D not certain. This CDR3 is 16 amino acids long. Germline CDR1 is MGHDK and CDR2 is SYGVNS. V gave up 5 bases and J gave up 6 bases, with 22 bases separating them. The CDR3 nucleotides are TGTGCCAGCAGTTACCCGGCGGTGAGCCCAGGCCATGGCTACACCTTC. Protein sequence: CASSYPAVSPGHGYTF.

In the case of this clonotype: The germline gene is not matched at one end of the junction; a read error may be the cause. This sequence joins TRBV10-3 and TRBJ1-2, with TRBD1 as a possible D gene (5 bases). Per the germline V gene, CDR1 is ENHRY and CDR2 is SYGVKD. CDR3 size: 10 residues. CDR3 amino acids: CASSVDGTLF. The CDR3 DNA reads as TGTGCCAGCAGTGTAGACGGGACCCTCTTC.

This sequence joins TRBV7-9 and TRBJ1-5; no clear D. The CDR3 sequence is 13 residues long. The germline V gene has CDR1 SEHNR and CDR2 FQNEAQ (reference sequence). Trimming took 1 base from V and 9 from J, leaving 10 bases between them. CDR3 sequence reads: CASSLGRAGPQHF. The CDR3, as DNA: TGTGCCAGCAGCTTAGGCCGGGCCGGGCCCCAGCATTTT. Variable domain in full (rest from reference TRBV7-9 and TRBJ1-5): DTGVSQNPRHKITKRGQNVTFRCDPISEHNRLYWYRQTLGQGPEFLTYFQNEAQLEKSRLLSDRFSAERPKGSFSTLEIQRTEQGDSAMYLCASSLGRAGPQHFGDGTRLSIL.

This clonotype is categorized as medium-sized (0.01 to 0.1%). The rearrangement joins TRBV20-1 to TRBJ2-3; D may be TRBD2 (6 bases). Between the trimmed V and J ends, which lost 0 bases and 4 bases, there was a span of 14 bases. The germline gives CDR1 DFQATT, CDR2 SNEGSKA (reference sequence). CDR3 length: 15 amino acids. This CDR3 reads CSARDRFGSSDTQYF. The CDR3, as DNA: TGCAGTGCTAGAGATCGGTTCGGGAGTTCAGATACGCAGTATTTT.

This clonotype was found a few times. The chain carries TRBV7-9 and TRBJ1-2, with 7 bases fitting TRBD1. Looked up from germline, CDR1 is SEHNR and CDR2 is FQNEAQ (reference sequence). The V and J ends lost 6 bases and 6 bases, in that order; junction bases with no gene match: 7. The CDR3 is 13 amino acids. CDR3 nucleotide sequence: TGTGCCAGCAGACAACAGGGGAGGGATGGCTACACCTTC. Its protein product is CASRQQGRDGYTF. Full variable domain (remainder filled in from reference TRBV7-9 and TRBJ1-2): DTGVSQNPRHKITKRGQNVTFRCDPISEHNRLYWYRQTLGQGPEFLTYFQNEAQLEKSRLLSDRFSAERPKGSFSTLEIQRTEQGDSAMYLCASRQQGRDGYTFGSGTRLTVV.

The chain carries TRBV28 and TRBJ1-5; 10 positions match TRBD1. V lost 3 bases to trimming and J lost 6 bases; unmatched junction nucleotides: 11. Germline CDR1 reads MDHEN; CDR2 reads SYDVKM. The CDR3 covers 17 residues. The CDR3 DNA reads as TGTGCCAGCAGTTTTGAATCGGGACAGGGGTTTTCTCAGCCCCAGCATTTT. Residues: CASSFESGQGFSQPQHF.

This chain links TRBV6-6 with TRBJ1-5; maybe TRBD1 (5 bases). Trimming removed 6 bases from V and 7 bases from J, with 25 bases in between. In germline, CDR1 is MNHNY, CDR2 SVGAGI (reference sequence). The CDR3 is 17 amino acids. The CDR3 DNA reads TGTGCCAGCAGGCCATCTTGGTGGTCAGGGAAAGGGCAGCCCCAGCATTTT. As protein: CASRPSWWSGKGQPQHF.

This clonotype is medium-sized. The rearrangement joins TRBV20-1 to TRBJ2-7; D is ambiguous. The ends were cut back, 5 bases at V and 1 base at J, with 12 bases in the middle. Germline V gene lookup returns CDR1 DFQATT and CDR2 SNEGSKA (reference sequence). This CDR3 has 13 residues. In DNA form, the CDR3 reads TGCAGTGCTCGATCGGGTCTATCCTACGAGCAGTACTTC. Residues: CSARSGLSYEQYF.